Sequencing of this T cell receptor (beta chain) was carried out in a study of blood T cell repertoires in COVID-19. At the level of the study: Sample material is recorded as cDNA or gDNA derived from T cells, B-cell-depleted T cells, or PBMCs.

Original methodology: Counts of nucleated cells, estimated from reference gene primer amplification, were obtained. Using immunoSEQ multiplex PCR, the repertoire was profiled, and TCRdb retains in-frame clones only, with some absent. Clonal size and the V and J genes are those of that table, whereas D and trimming came from the DNA. The data hold roughly 62,000 clones, with more than 65% observed a single time. V shed 4 bases and J 3 bases; nucleotides not matched to a gene: 8. CDR1 is SGDLS, CDR2 YYNGEE, per germline. The CDR3 runs to 15 residues. This receptor was taken from a human donor in a cohort sampled during active COVID-19. Input material: peripheral blood. The V gene is TRBV9, the J gene TRBJ2-5; 8 bases align to TRBD1. For the CDR3, the DNA is TGTGCCAGCAGCTTATCGGGACAGGAGAAAGAGACCCAGTACTTC. It codes for CASSLSGQEKETQYF.